This TCR beta chain was identified during a study of T cells after yellow fever vaccination. TCRdb reprocessed the 5' RACE reads via MiXCR and lists one record per CDR3 protein. The profile shows some 560,000 distinct CDR3 sequences, around 16% of them singletons. Germline loops: CDR1 SGHRS, CDR2 YFSETQ. This CDR3 comprises 17 residues. V lost 0 bases to trimming and J lost 5 bases; unmatched junction nucleotides: 13. The V gene is TRBV5-1, the J gene TRBJ1-2; TRBD1 matches at 7 bases. The source material was PBMCs, sampled about 5 days after the first yellow fever vaccination. The origin of this receptor is a man between 18 and 29 years old who received the YFV17D yellow fever vaccine. CDR3: CASSLEGTAPNNYGYTF. CDR3 nucleotide sequence: TGCGCCAGCAGCTTGGAAGGGACAGCCCCTAACAATTATGGCTACACCTTC.